This is a list of T cell receptor beta chains from one sample in a study of T cells in Graves' hyperthyroidism and ophthalmopathy. TCRdb re-derived calls from the multiplex PCR reads in MiXCR, one entry per CDR3 protein. The data hold 300,000 to 450,000 distinct CDR3 sequences, with about 12% observed a single time. The specimen was blood. These receptors were taken from a woman under 30 with Graves' hyperthyroidism. Each CDR3 is given without its conserved first and last residue. Some rows mark clone size as missing; the rest say once, few, many or name a class of expanded clone.

TRBJ1-1	TRBV2	many	ASSVGAQGGRWSF
TRBJ2-2	TRBV6-1	many	ASRPDRLAGELF
TRBJ2-7	TRBV11-2	NA	ASRSPGQGSYEQY
TRBJ2-1	TRBV20-1	many	SAKGQNEQF
TRBJ2-7	TRBV7-2	NA	ASSFVQGAYEQY
TRBJ2-3	TRBV14	many	ASSLDRTQY
TRBJ2-1	TRBV28	many	ASSLISFEQF
TRBJ1-5	TRBV4-2	many	ASSQDGSPFNQPQH
TRBJ2-1	TRBV20-1	NA	SARVNNEQF
TRBJ2-1	TRBV30	many	AWKWGRGQAGIYNEQF
TRBJ2-3	TRBV7-2	many	ASSLAPGATDTQY
TRBJ2-7	TRBV10-3	many	AISESAQGIYEQY
TRBJ2-1	TRBV24-1	many	ATSDPLRAGGSNEQF
TRBJ1-5	TRBV28	many	ASSGRGGRDQPQH
TRBJ1-1	TRBV20-1	NA	SARSGTGGKVAF
TRBJ2-1	TRBV7-9	NA	ASSSGGGFSYDEQF
TRBJ1-6	TRBV6-2/TRBV6-3	many	ASSYSAGDGNSPLH
TRBJ2-5	TRBV6-1	many	ASNPGTSGKVTQY
TRBJ2-7	TRBV20-1	many	SASAGTPHEQY
TRBJ2-3	TRBV27	many	ASRIAGGTDTQY
TRBJ2-1	TRBV5-6	many	ASSSPKGTAPQFYNEQF
TRBJ2-7	TRBV11-2	NA	ASSLARGGEQY
TRBJ2-1	TRBV27	many	ASSYRPGGNEQF
TRBJ1-4	TRBV2	NA	ASSSTGLANEKLF
TRBJ1-1	TRBV28	few	ASSLSEQNQAF
TRBJ2-1	TRBV6-2/TRBV6-3	many	ASSYSGYNEQF
TRBJ1-2	TRBV19	many	ASTTSTGSNYGYT
TRBJ1-1	TRBV28	many	ASSLVPREEAF
TRBJ1-5	TRBV19	few	ASSMVTVSNQPQH
TRBJ2-1	TRBV14	many	ASSQDYLAGAYNEQF
TRBJ1-1	TRBV20-1	many	SAPIPGANTEAF
TRBJ2-1	TRBV20-1	many	SARTRGLAGGSYNEQF
TRBJ2-3	TRBV28	many	ASKNAGTGADTQY
TRBJ2-6	TRBV7-6	few	ASSAISKANVLT